This TCR beta chain was observed in a study of cytomegalovirus exposure and HLA in healthy donors. Findings and limits, study-wide: According to reports, the classifier identified cytomegalovirus status with high specificity and sensitivity. Associated with cytomegalovirus, according to the listing, were 170 or so TCR beta chains. First-cohort TCR clusters tended to co-occur in the approximately 110 validation repertoires, a later analysis found.

Some clones are missing from TCRdb's copy, which holds only in-frame ones; the method was immunoSEQ multiplex PCR. The profile shows approximately 160,000 clones, 91% of them singletons. A word on this clone: Its antigen is not identified.

V was shortened by 3 bases and J by 1 base, with 8 bases between the two germline ends. The CDR3 has 14 amino acids. Germline-derived CDR1 and CDR2 are SGHNT and YYREEE (reference sequence). This chain links TRBV5-4 with TRBJ2-1, with a possible D match to TRBD2 (6 bases). The sequencing sample was made of PBMCs. This clonotype was obtained from a woman between 18 and 30 years old in good health and CMV-seropositive. The CDR3: CASSWSGSYNEQFF. DNA for the CDR3: TGTGCCAGCAGCTGGAGCGGGTCCTACAATGAGCAGTTCTTC.